Described below is a single T cell receptor beta chain sequence and its context. These data belong to a study of blood T cell repertoires in COVID-19. About the research overall: There were acute and convalescent COVID-19 samples, and they came from the United States, Italy and Spain. From T cells, B-cell-depleted T cells, or PBMCs came the material, which was cDNA or gDNA.

Per the original methods: Estimates of nucleated cell counts were drawn from the amplification of reference gene primers. TCRdb's copy holds only in-frame clones and misses some; the assay was immunoSEQ multiplex PCR. V, J and clone size derive from that table, while D and trimming were established from the DNA sequence. The table has approximately 99,000 clones, over 80% seen once. CDR1 is LNHNV and CDR2 is YYDKDF in the germline V gene (reference sequence). Trimming stripped 0 bases from V and 7 bases from J, with 13 bases between. The CDR3 extends over 15 amino acids. This chain uses TRBV15 with TRBJ1-5, with a possible D match to TRBD1 (6 bases). The sample consisted of peripheral blood. This sequence originates from a woman between 70 and 85 years old with acute or convalescent COVID-19. The CDR3 region has the DNA TGTGCCACCAGCAGAGATATCGGGGGGCGACAGCCCCAGCATTTT. Protein product: CATSRDIGGRQPQHF.